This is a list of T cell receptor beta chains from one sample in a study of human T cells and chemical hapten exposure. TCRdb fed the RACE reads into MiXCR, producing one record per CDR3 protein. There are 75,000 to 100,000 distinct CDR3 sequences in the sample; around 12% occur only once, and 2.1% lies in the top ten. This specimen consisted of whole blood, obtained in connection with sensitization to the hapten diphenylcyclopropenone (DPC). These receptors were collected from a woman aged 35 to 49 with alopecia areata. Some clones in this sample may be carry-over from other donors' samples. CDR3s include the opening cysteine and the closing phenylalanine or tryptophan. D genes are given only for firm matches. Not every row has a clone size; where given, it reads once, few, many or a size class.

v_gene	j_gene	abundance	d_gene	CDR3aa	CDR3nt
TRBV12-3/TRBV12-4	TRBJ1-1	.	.	CASRPSEGRGTEAFF	TGTGCCAGCAGACCCTCGGAGGGGCGGGGGACTGAAGCTTTCTTT
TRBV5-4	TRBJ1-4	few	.	CASSLSIGAATNEKLFF	TGTGCCAGCAGCCTAAGTATTGGAGCCGCAACTAATGAAAAACTGTTTTTT
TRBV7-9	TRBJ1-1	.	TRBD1	CASSRGQGLPDEAFF	TGTGCCAGCAGCCGGGGACAGGGCCTACCCGATGAAGCTTTCTTT
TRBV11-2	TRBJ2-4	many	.	CASSPRGPKNIQYF	TGTGCCAGCAGCCCCAGGGGCCCCAAAAACATTCAGTACTTC
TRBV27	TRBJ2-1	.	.	CASSLSPSSGNNEQFF	TGTGCCAGCAGTTTATCCCCCTCGAGCGGCAACAATGAGCAGTTCTTC
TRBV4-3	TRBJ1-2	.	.	CASSQVGRGYGYTF	TGCGCCAGCAGCCAAGTGGGGCGCGGCTATGGCTACACCTTC
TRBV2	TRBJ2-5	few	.	CASSEREIQETQYF	TGTGCCAGCAGTGAAAGGGAAATCCAAGAGACCCAGTACTTC
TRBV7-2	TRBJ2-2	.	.	CASSLLGLAGELFF	TGTGCCAGCAGCTTATTAGGGCTCGCCGGGGAGCTGTTTTTT
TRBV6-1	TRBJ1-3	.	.	CASSYVFSGEGNTIYF	TGTGCCAGCAGCTACGTATTTTCGGGCGAGGGAAACACCATATATTTT
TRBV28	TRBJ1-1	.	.	CASSSRLWSEAFF	TGTGCCAGCAGTTCCCGACTCTGGTCTGAAGCTTTCTTT
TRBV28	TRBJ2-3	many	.	CASSFHGAGRTDTQYF	TGTGCCAGCAGTTTTCACGGGGCGGGACGCACAGATACGCAGTATTTT
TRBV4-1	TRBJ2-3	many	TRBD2	CASSQDPLAGDTQYF	TGCGCCAGCAGCCAAGATCCTCTAGCGGGAGATACGCAGTATTTT
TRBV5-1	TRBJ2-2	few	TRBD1	CASSKQGTNTGELFF	TGCGCCAGCAGCAAACAGGGGACCAACACCGGGGAGCTGTTTTTT
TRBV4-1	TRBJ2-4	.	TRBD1	CASSSPQGARAKNIQYF	TGCGCCAGCAGCTCGCCACAGGGGGCCCGAGCCAAAAACATTCAGTACTTC
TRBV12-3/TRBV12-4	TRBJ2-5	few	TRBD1	CASSLGDRGRETQYF	TGTGCCAGCAGTTTAGGGGACAGGGGGCGTGAGACCCAGTACTTC
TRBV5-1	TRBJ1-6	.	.	CASSEGSMSSPLHF	TGCGCCAGCAGTGAAGGGAGTATGAGTTCACCCCTCCACTTT
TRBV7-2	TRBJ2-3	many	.	CASSLMPSTDTQYF	TGTGCCAGCAGCTTAATGCCTAGCACAGATACGCAGTATTTT
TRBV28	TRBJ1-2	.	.	CASRGSNYGYTF	TGTGCCAGCAGGGGTTCTAACTATGGCTACACCTTC
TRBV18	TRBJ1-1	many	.	CASSPGDTEAFF	TGTGCCAGCTCACCAGGGGACACTGAAGCTTTCTTT
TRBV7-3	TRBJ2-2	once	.	CASSPKTRGTGELFF	TGTGCCAGCAGCCCTAAAACACGCGGGACCGGGGAGCTGTTTTTT
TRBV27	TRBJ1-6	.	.	CASGRIYNSPLHF	TGTGCCAGCGGTAGAATATATAATTCACCCCTCCACTTT
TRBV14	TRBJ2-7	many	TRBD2	CASSPNTGLAEGEQYF	TGTGCCAGCAGCCCCAACACGGGACTAGCGGAAGGGGAGCAGTACTTC
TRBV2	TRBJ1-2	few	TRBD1	CASSLRDSRTYGYTF	TGTGCCAGCAGTCTCCGGGACAGCAGGACCTATGGCTACACCTTC
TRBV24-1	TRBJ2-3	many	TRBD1	CATSRTGETDTQYF	TGTGCCACCAGTCGGACAGGGGAGACAGATACGCAGTATTTT
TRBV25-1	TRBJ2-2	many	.	CASSVAGSNTGELFF	TGTGCCAGCAGTGTGGCAGGCTCGAACACCGGGGAGCTGTTTTTT
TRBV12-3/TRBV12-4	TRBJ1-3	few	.	CAIRQGNTIYF	TGTGCCATACGACAGGGAAACACCATATATTTT
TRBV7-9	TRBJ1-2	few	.	CASSLVGFDYGYTF	TGTGCCAGCAGCTTAGTGGGTTTTGACTATGGCTACACCTTC
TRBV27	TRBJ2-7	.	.	CASSFRGGAEQYF	TGTGCCAGCAGTTTTAGAGGAGGGGCCGAGCAGTACTTC
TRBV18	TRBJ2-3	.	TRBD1	CASSLRGQGGGGDTQYF	TGTGCCAGCTCACTTCGTGGACAGGGCGGAGGGGGAGATACGCAGTATTTT
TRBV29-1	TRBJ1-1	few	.	CSASNTEAFF	TGCAGCGCGTCGAACACTGAAGCTTTCTTT
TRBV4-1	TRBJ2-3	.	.	CASSQRDSVASTDTQYF	TGCGCCAGCAGCCAACGTGATAGCGTCGCTAGCACAGATACGCAGTATTTT
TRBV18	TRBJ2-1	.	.	CASRGQNSYNEQFF	TGTGCCAGCCGCGGACAGAACTCCTACAATGAGCAGTTCTTC
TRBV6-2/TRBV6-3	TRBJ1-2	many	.	CASSLARGTYGYTF	TGTGCCAGCAGTCTAGCTCGCGGGACTTATGGCTACACCTTC
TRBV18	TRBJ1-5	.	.	CASSPASNQPQHF	TGTGCCAGCTCACCAGCCAGCAATCAGCCCCAGCATTTT
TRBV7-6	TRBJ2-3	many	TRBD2	CASSLAATGGPNHFDTQYF	TGTGCCAGCAGCTTAGCGGCGACGGGAGGACCGAATCATTTTGATACGCAGTATTTT
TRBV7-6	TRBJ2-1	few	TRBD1	CASSFQNRGINGEQFF	TGTGCCAGCAGCTTTCAGAACAGGGGTATCAACGGTGAGCAGTTCTTC
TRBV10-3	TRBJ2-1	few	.	CAISALGGHEQFF	TGTGCCATCAGTGCCCTGGGAGGACATGAGCAGTTCTTC
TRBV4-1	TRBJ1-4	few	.	CASSQGVSRAANEKLFF	TGCGCCAGCAGCCAAGGGGTGTCCCGGGCCGCGAATGAAAAACTGTTTTTT
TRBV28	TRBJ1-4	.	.	CASRGDEKLFF	TGTGCCAGCAGGGGAGACGAAAAACTGTTTTTT
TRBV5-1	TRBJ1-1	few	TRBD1	CASSLDQGAVTEAFF	TGCGCCAGCAGCTTGGACCAGGGGGCAGTCACTGAAGCTTTCTTT
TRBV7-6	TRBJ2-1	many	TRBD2	CASSLATSGAYNEQFF	TGTGCCAGCAGCTTAGCGACTAGCGGAGCCTACAATGAGCAGTTCTTC
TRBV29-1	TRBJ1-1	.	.	CSVEGRGYTEAFF	TGCAGCGTTGAAGGCAGGGGTTATACTGAAGCTTTCTTT
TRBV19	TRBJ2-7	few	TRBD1	CASSSGTGSSYEQYF	TGTGCCAGTAGTAGCGGGACAGGGAGCTCCTACGAGCAGTACTTC
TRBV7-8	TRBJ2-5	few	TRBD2	CASSFGQAGVETQYF	TGTGCCAGCAGCTTCGGCCAGGCGGGGGTAGAGACCCAGTACTTC